This T cell receptor beta chain is from a study of molecular identifiers for immune sequencing clone quantification (dated by TCRdb to the late 2010s). About the full investigation: In a replicate experiment, RNA from about 19,000 or 110,000 naive CD8 T cells was split into five aliquots, four of which were sequenced. The study was a methods study using CD8 T cells to benchmark molecular-identifier clustering-based TCR repertoire sequencing (MIDCIRS) and TCR RNA copy counting. Beyond this particular receptor, the publication reports: The naive libraries included spiked-in Jurkat TCR RNA (roughly nine copies' worth), and this Jurkat TCR RNA is not part of the donor repertoire. In CMV-specific effector cells, clones with more than 20 RNA copies accounted for over 99% of molecules, whereas in naive cells such clones accounted for under 1%. Modeling estimated about 3.3 recovered TCR RNA copies per cell, compared with about 10 by digital PCR, which implies roughly 30% capture efficiency. Even against a background of 800,000 to 1,000,000 naive CD8 T cells, spiked-in Jurkat TCR RNA amounting to a single cell's worth was reported to be detectable. Highly expanded clone sizes could be underestimated if identical TCR molecules share a barcode. When barcode sub-clustering was omitted, TCR diversity was inflated by chimeric consensus sequences, with chimeras reaching as high as 47%.

Naive CD8 T cell libraries were made from around 20,000 to 1,000,000 sorted cells using 10%, 30% or 50% of purified RNA. Naive CD8 T cells, defined as CD8+CD4-CCR7+CD45RA+, were FACS-sorted into RLT Plus buffer on a BD FACSAria II. To test detection sensitivity, Jurkat RNA equal to ten TCR copies was added to samples of about 19,000-1,100,000 naive CD8 T cells. Enrichment of CD8 T cells was done with RosetteSep CD8+ T Cell Enrichment Cocktail plus Ficoll-Paque, and ACK red cell lysis came afterward. At least ten counts were recorded for this clonotype. No cognate antigen has been identified for it. No base qualities exist here, and no much larger clone lies one base off it. The receptor library was made with PCR. Sequencing relied on an Illumina HiSeq 4000. Bulk TCR libraries were made following a previously described method, with the TCR primers given in Table S5. Purification of total RNA was performed with the Qiagen AllPrep DNA/RNA kit. Before analysis, reads from multiple sequencing runs of the same library were pooled. The original pipeline was this. Reads were retained only if the reads had an exact TCR constant sequence, and the retained reads were trimmed to 150 nt and grouped according to their 12-nt molecular barcodes. Reads inside each barcode group were sub-clustered using a 15% Levenshtein threshold, and a quality-weighted consensus sequence was constructed for each RNA molecule. Non-functional sequences were filtered out, along with any lower-count sequence sitting one edit away from another sequence. Based on a fit of two negative binomial distributions, barcode sub-clusters having less than 20% of the maximum read count were discarded. TCRdb redid the processing of the public reads, applying fastp at Q25 and MiXCR, and retained in-frame beta chains. Each entry is one CDR3 protein sequence, shown with its most common DNA and genes. These V and J calls derive from TCRdb rather than the authors' analysis. The sample yields 65,000 or so distinct CDR3 sequences; 18% were counted once. The ten largest make up less than 2% of the sample.

V is clipped by 1 base and J by 2 bases, and the sequence between their germline boundaries is 9 bases long. Per the germline V gene (reference sequence), SEHNR is the CDR1 and FQNEAQ is the CDR2. CDR3 length: 14 amino acids, cysteine to phenylalanine. Just the 42-base CDR3 DNA is kept, in frame starting at base 1. The TCR comes from a human donor in good health. Some libraries in this study had Jurkat cell RNA spiked in. Recombination linked TRBV7-9 to TRBJ2-7; the D gene remains uncertain. The sequencing input was naive CD8+ T cells from blood, with Jurkat cell RNA spiked in. Explained via the paper, the cell subset or site label denotes: FACS-sorted CD8+CD4-CCR7+CD45RA+ naive T cells. For the CDR3, the sequence is CASSLGVVAYEQYF. The DNA is as follows: TGTGCCAGCAGCTTAGGGGTGGTTGCCTACGAGCAGTACTTC.